This T cell receptor beta chain was sequenced in a study of graft-versus-host responses after intestinal transplantation. Tissue processing of the graft released intraepithelial and lamina propria lymphocytes from it. Sequencing used immunoSEQ multiplex PCR; TCRdb keeps in-frame clones, though not all of them. The sample consists of around 35,000 clones, about nine tenths of them appearing once. The CDR3 is 13 residues long. J gave up 7 bases and V 5 bases, and 3 bases lay outside the gene matches. CDR1 is SGHAT, CDR2 FQNNGV, per germline. The sequence was obtained from a human patient who received an intestinal transplant, so some T cells may come from the graft donor. Here the sequenced sample was ileum tissue, taken 200 to 210 days after intestinal transplant. The chain couples TRBV11-2 to TRBJ2-4; TRBD1 matches 9 bases. The CDR3 loop reads CASSRDRVNIQYF. CDR3 bases: TGTGCCAGCAGCCGGGACAGGGTTAACATTCAGTACTTC.